The 24 T cell receptor beta chains listed next were all sequenced from one sample in a study of read filtering for tumor transcriptome and immune sequencing. Molecular barcoded adaptors covering alpha/delta and beta/gamma chains were used on approximately 400 ng RNA. TCRdb used MiXCR to reprocess the reads, holding one entry per CDR3 protein. The sample lists about 130,000 distinct CDR3 sequences, approximately 12% seen once, with approximately 10% in the top ten. The sample taken for sequencing was a population of CD138-negative cells sorted from bone marrow. These receptors all stem from a donor over 35 with multiple myeloma.

This clonotype was counted a single time. This may arise from a read error, as a much more abundant clone is one base away. The CDR3 nucleotides are TGTGCCAGCAGTGATACAGGGCGGGCCGGGGAGCTGTTTTTT. Protein product: CASSDTGRAGELFF. The rearrangement links TRBV2 to TRBJ2-2; a possible D gene is TRBD1 (6 bases). The germline gives CDR1 SNHLY, CDR2 FYNNEI. Trimming cost V 3 bases and J 6 bases, with 11 bases left between them. This CDR3 contains 14 residues.

This clonotype was counted ten times or more. The chain has TRBV20-1 and TRBJ2-3, with TRBD2 identical over 7 bases. J was trimmed by 4 bases and V by 2 bases; bases with no gene match: 9. This CDR3 has 15 residues. The germline CDR1 and CDR2 sequences are DFQATT and SNEGSKA (reference sequence). In DNA, the CDR3 is TGCAGTGCTAGATTCGCCGGGAGGTGGTCAGATACGCAGTATTTT. Its translation is CSARFAGRWSDTQYF.

Ten or more counts support this clonotype. V gene TRBV29-1 combines with J gene TRBJ1-1, with no clear D. The CDR3 runs 12 residues. Germline-derived CDR1 and CDR2 are SQVTM and ANQGSEA. Trimming shortened V by 3 bases and J by 3 bases, and 8 bases separated the two germline ends. CDR3 DNA: TGCAGCGTTGAGGATGGGGACACTGAAGCTTTCTTT. This gives the protein CSVEDGDTEAFF.

This clonotype was seen at least ten times. The rearrangement uses TRBV7-2 and TRBJ1-1; D perhaps matches TRBD1 (6 bases). Germline CDR1 and CDR2: SGHTA and FQGNSA. V lost 3 bases, J lost 0 bases, and 11 bases lay in between. The CDR3 contains 15 residues. This CDR3 reads CASSFIGGLNTEAFF. CDR3 in DNA: TGTGCCAGCAGCTTTATAGGGGGGCTGAACACTGAAGCTTTCTTT. The full variable domain, with the rest looked up from reference TRBV7-2 and TRBJ1-1, is GAGVSQSPSNKVTEKGKDVELRCDPISGHTALYWYRQSLGQGLEFLIYFQGNSAPDKSGLPSDRFSAERTGGSVSTLTIQRTQQEDSAVYLCASSFIGGLNTEAFFGQGTRLTVV.

In this sample, this clonotype turned up many times. The chain combines TRBV20-1 with TRBJ1-1; 8 nucleotides line up with TRBD1. The CDR3 is 14 amino acids. The junction had 12 bases not matched to a gene; V was cut back by 1 base and J by 11 bases. CDR1 and CDR2 from the germline V gene are DFQATT and SNEGSKA (reference sequence). CDR3 residues: CSARVPGQAGGAFF. Here the CDR3 DNA reads TGCAGTGCTAGAGTCCCGGGACAGGCCGGAGGGGCTTTCTTT.

This clonotype was counted ten times or more. The V gene is TRBV3-1, the J gene TRBJ2-5; 10 nucleotides line up with TRBD2. The CDR3 has 15 amino acids. Germline CDR1 and CDR2: LGHDT and YNNKEL (reference sequence). The V segment lost 7 bases and the J segment 5 bases; nucleotides outside the gene matches: 10. The CDR3 coding sequence is TGTGCCAGCATACATCAGCGGGGGGGCCGTGAGACCCAGTACTTC. Translation: CASIHQRGGRETQYF.

This clonotype appeared many times. V gene TRBV10-3 combines with J gene TRBJ1-1; 9 nucleotides line up with TRBD1. Per the germline V gene, CDR1 is ENHRY and CDR2 is SYGVKD. J was trimmed by 11 bases and V by 4 bases; bases with no gene match: 5. The CDR3 consists of 12 residues. The CDR3 loop reads CAISGGDRDAFF. DNA of the CDR3: TGTGCCATCAGTGGGGGGGACAGGGACGCTTTCTTT.

This clonotype appeared a few times. A much larger clone differs by one base, so this may be a read error. V gene TRBV20-1 combines with J gene TRBJ1-1, with unresolved D. This CDR3 has 14 residues. Germline V gene lookup returns CDR1 DFQATT and CDR2 SNEGSKA (reference sequence). The CDR3 region has the DNA TGCAGTGCTAGAGAGTCAGCGATGAACACTGAAGCTCTCTTT. It translates to CSARESAMNTEALF.

A word on this clonotype: This may come from a read error, since a much larger clone is one base off. This sequence joins TRBV7-2 and TRBJ1-6, with a tentative D call TRBD1 (6 bases). Germline loops: CDR1 SGHTA, CDR2 FQGNSA. CDR3 length equals 14 residues. CDR3 amino acids: CASRLGGGNSPLHF. CDR3 nucleotides: TGTGCCAGCCGCTTAGGGGGGGGTAATTCACCCCTCCACTTT.

As to this clonotype: With a much larger clone just one base away, this may be a read error. The chain carries TRBV10-3 and TRBJ2-7; D is perhaps TRBD1 or TRBD2 (5 bases each). The CDR3 runs to 15 residues. The germline gives CDR1 ENHRY, CDR2 SYGVKD. V was clipped by 4 bases and J by 1 base, with 14 bases between them. The CDR3 bases are TGTGCCATCAGTGTGTCGATCGGGGCTTCCTACGAGCAGTACTTC. This encodes CAISVSIGASYEQYF.

This clonotype was detected many times. This sequence joins TRBV29-1 and TRBJ1-5; the D is unclear. Germline loops: CDR1 SQVTM, CDR2 ANQGSEA. V lost 1 base and J lost 10, with 11 bases in between. The CDR3 runs to 12 residues. CDR3 DNA: TGCAGCGTTGAAGCCCCCGGACTCCCCCAGCATTTT. It translates to CSVEAPGLPQHF.

This clonotype was picked up one time. A single base separates this from a much larger clone, so it may be a read error. This chain uses TRBV30 with TRBJ2-7; 8 nucleotides align to TRBD1. CDR3 size: 14 residues. Trimming at V came to 4 bases and at J to 2 bases, leaving 7 bases not matched to a gene. Germline CDR1 GTSNPN, CDR2 SVGIG (reference sequence). In DNA form, the CDR3 reads TGTGCCTGGAATGTCGGGACAGGTCCCTACGAGCAGTACTTC. Translation: CAWNVGTGPYEQYF.

The sample holds many counts of this clonotype. The rearrangement joins TRBV4-2 to TRBJ2-7; weak D call: TRBD2 (6 bases). This CDR3 region has 16 residues. Germline assignment: CDR1 LGHNA and CDR2 YNFKEQ. The V end was cut by 1 base, the J end by 6 bases, with 19 bases between. The CDR3 loop reads CASSQVSNGAGTEQYF. The CDR3 coding sequence is TGTGCCAGCAGCCAAGTTAGTAATGGGGCGGGAACCGAGCAGTACTTC.

This clonotype has only a few counts. At one end, the junction sequence differs from germline, possibly due to a read error. V is TRBV18 and J is TRBJ1-4; a weak D match, TRBD1 (6 bases). Germline assignment: CDR1 KGHSH and CDR2 LQKENI. This CDR3 region has 15 residues. CDR3: CASSTSGTSGEKRFF. The CDR3 nucleotides are TGTGCCAGCTCAACCTCCGGGACATCGGGCGAAAAACGGTTTTTT.

Comment on this clonotype: A much larger clonotype is one base distant, so this may be a read error. The chain has TRBV5-8 and TRBJ2-1; perhaps TRBD2 as D (5 bases). The CDR3 has 12 amino acids. Germline values: CDR1 SGHTS, CDR2 YDEGEE. CDR3 coding DNA: TGTGCCATCAGCTTGTATCAGCGGCCTCAGTTCTTC. This codes for CAISLYQRPQFF.

Notes on this clonotype: A clone one base away is much larger, so this may be a read error. The chain combines TRBV11-2 with TRBJ2-5; TRBD2 matches at 7 bases. There are 16 residues in the CDR3. CDR1 is SGHAT, CDR2 FQNNGV, per germline. The V gene end was trimmed by 4 bases and the J gene end by 9 bases; junction bases not matched to a gene: 17. The CDR3 DNA follows: TGTGCCAGCAGCTACGCGGAGGCGGGAGCGGGTTGGGCCCAGTACTTC. This encodes CASSYAEAGAGWAQYF.

As regards this clonotype: A much more abundant neighbour one base away suggests this may be a read error. The rearrangement joins TRBV3-1 to TRBJ2-5, with 7 positions matching TRBD2. J lost 9 bases, V lost 0 bases, and 7 bases had no gene match. Germline lookup yields CDR1 LGHDT and CDR2 YNNKEL (reference sequence). This CDR3 region has 14 residues. CDR3 loop: CASSQEASGGSQYF. The CDR3 nucleotides are TGTGCCAGCAGCCAAGAAGCTAGCGGTGGGTCCCAGTACTTC.

The CDR3 DNA sequence: TGTGCCAGTATGAGGTCCAACGGGGAGCTGTTTTTT. Its protein is CASMRSNGELFF. The rearrangement links TRBV19 to TRBJ2-2; D not resolved. Per the germline V gene, CDR1 is LNHDA and CDR2 is SQIVND (reference sequence). CDR3 length: 12 amino acids. Trimming pared 7 bases from V and 7 bases from J, leaving 10 bases between.

This clonotype has a handful of counts. CDR3 loop: CASGSQSIWAGYTF. For the CDR3, the DNA is TGTGCCAGCGGGTCTCAATCTATTTGGGCTGGCTACACCTTC. The chain joins TRBV12-3 or TRBV12-4 to TRBJ1-2; no clear D gene. Trimming removed 8 bases at V and 7 bases at J, with 20 bases between. This CDR3 contains 14 residues.

There are a few counts of this clonotype. A single base separates this from a much larger clone, so it may be a read error. This sequence joins TRBV5-1 and TRBJ1-1; the D gene is possibly TRBD1 (5 bases). V was trimmed by 1 base and J by 8 bases, leaving 12 bases between them. This CDR3 has 13 residues. Germline V gene sequence: CDR1 SGHRS, CDR2 YFSETQ. CDR3 DNA sequence: TGCGCCAGCAGCTTGTTGGGACGAGACGAAGCTTTCTTT. It translates to CASSLLGRDEAFF.

V gene TRBV18 combines with J gene TRBJ1-1; no definite D call. The CDR3 covers 13 residues. Trimming removed 5 bases at V and 6 bases at J, with 13 bases between. Germline V gene sequence: CDR1 KGHSH, CDR2 LQKENI. CDR3 DNA sequence: TGTGCCAGCTCATCGCGGAATGGCGCTGAAGCTTTCTTT. Translation: CASSSRNGAEAFF. Full variable domain (missing parts from reference TRBV18 and TRBJ1-1): NAGVMQNPRHLVRRRGQEARLRCSPMKGHSHVYWYRQLPEEGLKFMVYLQKENIIDESGMPKERFSAEFPKEGPSILRIQQVVRGDSAAYFCASSSRNGAEAFFGQGTRLTVV.

This clonotype has ten or more counts. The chain combines TRBV12-3 or TRBV12-4 with TRBJ1-2, with D hard to call. The V gene lost 6 bases and the J gene lost 7 bases, with 15 bases spanning the gap. The CDR3 is 13 residues long. The CDR3 DNA reads as TGTGCCAGCAGCCCCCCAGAGGGCGCTGGCTACACCTTC. Encoded protein: CASSPPEGAGYTF.

There are many counts of this clonotype. The V and J genes are TRBV12-3 or TRBV12-4 and TRBJ1-2, with a tentative D call TRBD1 (5 bases). There are 13 residues in the CDR3. V shed 1 base and J shed 6 bases, with 9 bases lying between them. The CDR3 DNA reads as TGTGCCAGCAGTTTAGGGCAGGGACATGGCTACACCTTC. Translation: CASSLGQGHGYTF.

The table lists this clonotype with many counts. The genes are TRBV27 and TRBJ2-7; 7 bases match TRBD1. The CDR3 sequence is 13 residues long. V lost 8 bases to trimming and J lost 6 bases; unmatched junction nucleotides: 10. Germline values: CDR1 MNHEY, CDR2 SMNVEV (reference sequence). The chain's CDR3 is CASRQTGSSEQYF. CDR3 in DNA: TGTGCCAGCCGCCAGACAGGGTCGTCCGAGCAGTACTTC.